This entry is about one TCR beta chain. Repertoires were generated with immunoSEQ multiplex PCR, while TCRdb's copy carries only in-frame clones and drops some. The sample consists of about 280,000 clones, approximately 90% of them appearing once. The data are from a study of blood T cell repertoires in COVID-19. Whole-study context: Sites in the United States, Italy and Spain provided acute and convalescent COVID-19 samples.

Losses at the gene ends were 10 bases for V and 1 base for J; bases not matched to a gene: 4. CDR1 is MNHEY and CDR2 is SVGAGI in the germline V gene. This CDR3 is built from 13 residues. The TCR originated in a woman in her sixties in a cohort exposed to, infected with or recovered from COVID-19 (not recorded which). The sample was PBMCs or T cells enriched from blood (not recorded which). This rearrangement joins TRBV6-5 to TRBJ1-3; 7 bases map to TRBD1. The CDR3 nucleotides are TGTGCCACAACAGGGGAATCTGGAAACACCATATATTTT. Translated, it gives CATTGESGNTIYF.